This T cell receptor beta chain was documented in a study of control samples from healthy donors and cancer patients. Trimming stripped 2 bases from V and 5 bases from J, with 9 bases between. Germline values: CDR1 SNHLY, CDR2 FYNNEI. The CDR3 runs 14 residues. This table comes from immunoSEQ multiplex PCR, and its TCRdb copy is limited to in-frame clones, with some not included. Here the sample spans roughly 70,000 clones, over 70% being singletons. The TCR sequence derives from a man in his forties or fifties in good health. This chain links TRBV2 with TRBJ2-2; no clear D. Sequenced input: blood. The CDR3 loop reads CASSETTVTGELFF. In nucleotides, the CDR3 is TGTGCCAGCAGTGAAACTACGGTGACCGGGGAGCTGTTTTTT. Using reference TRBV2 and TRBJ2-2 for the parts outside the CDR3, the full variable domain is EPEVTQTPSHQVTQMGQEVILRCVPISNHLYFYWYRQILGQKVEFLVSFYNNEISEKSEIFDDQFSVERPDGSNFTLKIRSTKLEDSAMYFCASSETTVTGELFFGEGSRLTVL.